A single sample is the source of the 9 T cell receptor beta chains below, sequenced in a study of blood T cell repertoires in COVID-19. Libraries were prepared by immunoSEQ multiplex PCR; TCRdb keeps only in-frame clonotypes and omits some of them. The table shows around 440,000 clones, with 88% occurring only once. Source material: peripheral blood. Every receptor here comes from a woman aged 45-59 years with COVID-19, enrolled during active disease.

V is TRBV5-1 and J is TRBJ1-3; no clear D. The CDR3 is 16 residues long. Germline V gene sequence: CDR1 SGHRS, CDR2 YFSETQ. The germline V and J ends were trimmed by 3 bases and 4 bases, with 17 bases remaining between them. The CDR3 DNA follows: TGCGCCAGCAGCTCTAATTCGAGAGCCTTCGGAAACACCATATATTTT. It is translated as CASSSNSRAFGNTIYF.

The chain links TRBV30 to TRBJ1-6, with D possibly matching TRBD1 (6 bases). Germline V lookup: CDR1 GTSNPN, CDR2 SVGIG (reference sequence). The CDR3 runs 15 residues. Trimming stripped 4 bases from V and 9 bases from J, with 19 bases between. The CDR3 DNA is TGTGCCTGGACCACAGGGTTGGGGGTTGGTTCACCCCTCCACTTT. It codes for CAWTTGLGVGSPLHF.

The rearrangement uses TRBV7-9 and TRBJ1-2, with TRBD1 as a possible D gene (5 bases). Trimming stripped 5 bases from V and 9 bases from J, with 19 bases between. The CDR3 length is 14 residues. Germline V gene lookup returns CDR1 SEHNR and CDR2 FQNEAQ (reference sequence). The CDR3 region is CASSLGSGRGSYTF. The CDR3 DNA is TGTGCCAGCAGCCTGGGATCAGGGAGGGGTAGCTACACCTTC. Drawing the rest from reference TRBV7-9 and TRBJ1-2, the complete variable domain is DTGVSQNPRHKITKRGQNVTFRCDPISEHNRLYWYRQTLGQGPEFLTYFQNEAQLEKSRLLSDRFSAERPKGSFSTLEIQRTEQGDSAMYLCASSLGSGRGSYTFGSGTRLTVV.

This chain connects TRBV5-1 to TRBJ2-5, with 7 bases aligning to TRBD1. The germline gives CDR1 SGHRS, CDR2 YFSETQ. The V segment lost 6 bases and the J segment 1 base; nucleotides outside the gene matches: 9. CDR3 size: 15 residues. The CDR3 DNA reads as TGCGCCAGCAACCCCGGGACAGAGATCCAAGAGACCCAGTACTTC. Translated: CASNPGTEIQETQYF.

This chain uses TRBV2 with TRBJ1-2; the match to TRBD1 covers 7 bases. Unmatched junction bases numbered 10, after V lost 3 bases and J lost 6 bases. The CDR3 consists of 15 residues. CDR1 is SNHLY, CDR2 FYNNEI, per germline. DNA for the CDR3: TGTGCCAGCAGTGACAGGACAGGCCGCGACCATGGCTACACCTTC. Translating it yields CASSDRTGRDHGYTF.

The chain employs TRBV7-9 and TRBJ1-2; 9 nucleotides line up with TRBD1. The CDR3 spans 15 residues. Per germline, CDR1 SEHNR and CDR2 FQNEAQ (reference sequence). The J segment lost 4 bases and the V segment lost 0 bases, leaving 3 bases of the junction unmatched. CDR3 nucleotides: TGTGCCAGCAGCTTAGCACAGGGGGCCGGCTATGGCTACACCTTC. This encodes CASSLAQGAGYGYTF.

The CDR3 spells CASSETSTGGGPDTQYF. CDR3 DNA sequence: TGTGCCAGCAGTGAGACTAGCACGGGGGGGGGACCAGATACGCAGTATTTT. This rearrangement joins TRBV2 to TRBJ2-3; 8 bases agree with TRBD2. CDR1 SNHLY and CDR2 FYNNEI come from the germline V gene. Losses at the gene ends were 3 bases for V and 4 bases for J; bases not matched to a gene: 12. The length of the CDR3 is 17 residues.

The genes are TRBV11-2 and TRBJ2-1; TRBD1 agrees at 9 bases. Germline CDR1 is SGHAT and CDR2 is FQNNGV. V gave up 5 bases and J gave up 8 bases; unmatched junction bases: 10. CDR3 length: 15 residues. The CDR3 DNA follows: TGTGCCAGCAGCCGTCCCGGGACAGGGATCCATGAGCAGTTCTTC. Its translation is CASSRPGTGIHEQFF.

The chain is built from TRBV11-2 and TRBJ2-5; a weak D match, TRBD2 (5 bases). Trimming shortened V by 3 bases and J by 4 bases, and 9 bases separated the two germline ends. Germline V gene lookup returns CDR1 SGHAT and CDR2 FQNNGV. There are 13 residues in the CDR3. The CDR3 DNA reads TGTGCCAGCAGCTTTACCCGGGGAGAGACCCAGTACTTC. It yields the protein CASSFTRGETQYF. Using reference TRBV11-2 and TRBJ2-5 for the parts outside the CDR3, the full variable domain is EAGVAQSPRYKIIEKRQSVAFWCNPISGHATLYWYQQILGQGPKLLIQFQNNGVVDDSQLPKDRFSAERLKGVDSTLKIQPAKLEDSAVYLCASSFTRGETQYFGPGTRLLVL.